The 7 T cell receptor beta chains presented below share a single source sample, sequenced in a study of breast tumors, draining lymph nodes, adjacent tissues. The lymph nodes were axillary draining lymph nodes from breast cancer patients. TCRdb re-called the multiplex PCR reads through MiXCR, storing one row per CDR3 protein. The sample consists of 140,000 to 150,000 distinct CDR3 sequences, over 25% of them appearing once. Material: axillary lymph node tissue. These receptors originate from a female donor with breast cancer. Some clones in this sample may be carry-over from other donors' samples.

The chain uses TRBV2 and TRBJ1-6; D is unresolved. This CDR3 is built from 14 residues. Germline loops: CDR1 SNHLY, CDR2 FYNNEI. V lost 5 bases, J lost 13 bases, and 18 bases lay in between. The CDR3 sequence: CASSPTERRSPLHF. CDR3 nucleotides: TGTGCCAGCAGTCCTACAGAGCGTCGCTCGCCCCTCCACTTT.

This clonotype was seen ten or more times. The rearrangement links TRBV7-2 to TRBJ2-1; maybe TRBD1 (5 bases). Germline CDR1 reads SGHTA; CDR2 reads FQGNSA. The CDR3 consists of 16 residues. V shed 5 bases and J shed 0 bases, with 14 bases lying between them. The CDR3 coding sequence is TGTGCCAGCAGCCTGGACATACTGAGCTCCTACAATGAGCAGTTCTTC. Amino acid sequence: CASSLDILSSYNEQFF. The variable domain in full, completed from reference TRBV7-2 and TRBJ2-1, reads GAGVSQSPSNKVTEKGKDVELRCDPISGHTALYWYRQSLGQGLEFLIYFQGNSAPDKSGLPSDRFSAERTGGSVSTLTIQRTQQEDSAVYLCASSLDILSSYNEQFFGPGTRLTVL.

Comments on this clonotype: A read error may produce the germline difference seen at one junction end. This chain uses TRBV20-1 with TRBJ1-4; 8 bases fit TRBD1. Germline CDR1 DFQATT, CDR2 SNEGSKA (reference sequence). CDR3 length equals 17 residues. The chain's CDR3 is CSAPDIPGGGRNEKLLF. Here the CDR3 DNA reads TGCAGTGCCCCCGATATTCCAGGGGGCGGCCGCAATGAAAAACTGTTATTT.

This clonotype was seen only once. This rearrangement joins TRBV19 to TRBJ2-1; 9 positions match TRBD2. The CDR3 loop spans 15 amino acids. V was clipped by 4 bases and J by 7 bases; unmatched bases: 8. Per the germline V gene, CDR1 is LNHDA and CDR2 is SQIVND (reference sequence). CDR3 region: CASSTPGLAANEQFF. The CDR3 nucleotides are TGTGCCAGTAGTACCCCGGGACTAGCAGCAAATGAGCAGTTCTTC.

This clonotype was seen many times. The gene calls are TRBV20-1 and TRBJ1-4; D gene unclear. Trimming removed 8 bases at V and 2 bases at J, with 15 bases between. Germline V CDR1 and CDR2: DFQATT, SNEGSKA (reference sequence). This CDR3 spans 14 amino acids. The CDR3 DNA reads as TGCAGTACTTCAACGGGGTTCACTAATGAAAAACTGTTTTTT. This codes for CSTSTGFTNEKLFF.

CDR3 DNA sequence: TGCAGTGCTACTCCGGGACTAGCGGGCTATGAGCAGTTCTTC. This translates into CSATPGLAGYEQFF. The V and J genes are TRBV20-1 and TRBJ2-1; 12 bases are a match to TRBD2. The CDR3 is made up of 14 amino acids. Per germline, CDR1 DFQATT and CDR2 SNEGSKA (reference sequence). V dropped 4 bases and J dropped 8; count of bases not matched to a gene: 6.

Ten or more counts support this clonotype. The chain links TRBV28 to TRBJ2-7, with D perhaps matching TRBD1 (5 bases). Trimming took 5 bases from V and 6 from J, leaving 11 bases between them. This CDR3 is built from 12 residues. Germline CDR1 is MDHEN and CDR2 is SYDVKM. The DNA for the CDR3 is TGTGCCAGCAGTCCAAACAGGCGCGAGCAGTACTTC. This translates into CASSPNRREQYF.